A single sample is the source of the 20 T cell receptor beta chains below, sequenced in a study of breast tumors, draining lymph nodes, adjacent tissues. Samples came from axillary lymph nodes draining the breast cancer. TCRdb re-called the multiplex PCR reads through MiXCR, storing one row per CDR3 protein. This sample has 200,000 or so distinct CDR3 sequences, with 31% found just once. Sequencing used axillary lymph node tissue. These receptors were collected from a female donor with breast cancer. Some clones in this sample may be carry-over from other donors' samples.

The chain combines TRBV6-5 with TRBJ1-6; 7 bases align to TRBD1. The CDR3 consists of 16 residues. Germline CDR1 is MNHEY and CDR2 is SVGAGI. Trimming at V came to 6 bases and at J to 4 bases, leaving 9 bases not matched to a gene. The CDR3 DNA reads as TGTGCCAGCAGGCCGAGCGGGACAGCTTATAATTCACCCCTCCACTTT. As protein: CASRPSGTAYNSPLHF.

This clonotype showed up just a few times. CDR3 nucleotides: TGTGCCAGCAGTGAAGAAGGTGGGGGATACACAGATACGCAGTATTTT. The encoded protein is CASSEEGGGYTDTQYF. The chain joins TRBV6-1 to TRBJ2-3; D may match TRBD1 or TRBD2 (5 bases each). Deletions cut 1 base from V and 2 bases from J, with 13 bases between. The germline CDR1 and CDR2 sequences are MNHNS and SASEGT. The length of the CDR3 is 16 residues.

This clonotype was counted many times. The chain has TRBV19 and TRBJ2-2; TRBD2 matches 10 bases. Germline loops: CDR1 LNHDA, CDR2 SQIVND (reference sequence). The CDR3 sequence is 20 residues long. V dropped 1 base and J dropped 5; count of bases not matched to a gene: 16. CDR3 nucleotides: TGTGCCAGTAGTATAGCTGGAAGTCGGGATAGCGGGAGGATTACCGGGGAGCTGTTTTTT. This codes for CASSIAGSRDSGRITGELFF.

In its sample, this clonotype was seen many times. V is TRBV5-6 and J is TRBJ2-5; D is uncertain. Germline V CDR1 and CDR2: SGHDT, YYEEEE. This CDR3 is built from 15 residues. V was pared by 4 bases and J by 4 bases, with 17 bases between. The CDR3 DNA is TGTGCCAGCAGCCCCTTGAAGGGCATAAGAGAGACCCAGTACTTC. Residues: CASSPLKGIRETQYF.

This clonotype was counted many times. The chain is built from TRBV7-6 and TRBJ2-7; D assignment may be TRBD1 or TRBD2 (6 bases each). V was trimmed by 1 base and J by 3 bases, leaving 22 bases between them. From germline, CDR1 is SGHVS and CDR2 FNYEAQ. The CDR3 contains 18 residues. The CDR3 bases are TGTGCCAGCAGCTTAGGCCCCGCGGAAGGGGGGCGCCACTACGAGCAGTACTTC. It encodes CASSLGPAEGGRHYEQYF.

In its sample, this clonotype was seen many times. As DNA, the CDR3 is TGCGCCAGCAGCCAAGAAGGGACTAGTTACAATGAGCAGTTCTTC. It yields the protein CASSQEGTSYNEQFF. The rearrangement links TRBV4-3 to TRBJ2-1; TRBD2 agrees at 8 bases. The ends lost 0 bases at V and 4 bases at J; junction bases unmatched: 2. The CDR3 loop spans 15 amino acids. From germline, CDR1 is LGHNA and CDR2 YSLEER.

This clonotype was seen at least ten times. The chain employs TRBV16 and TRBJ2-3; unclear D gene. Per germline, CDR1 KGHSY and CDR2 FQNENV. The V gene lost 1 base and the J gene lost 3 bases, with 2 bases spanning the gap. CDR3 length: 12 residues. CDR3 region: CASSQLTDTQYF. Here the CDR3 DNA reads TGTGCCAGCAGCCAATTGACAGATACGCAGTATTTT. Complete variable domain (other parts from reference TRBV16 and TRBJ2-3): GEEVAQTPKHLVRGEGQKAKLYCAPIKGHSYVFWYQQVLKNEFKFLISFQNENVFDETGMPKERFSAKCLPNSPCSLEIQATKLEDSAVYFCASSQLTDTQYFGPGTRLTVL.

This clonotype was found many times. The V gene is TRBV5-1, the J gene TRBJ2-1; TRBD1 matches 7 bases. Losses at the gene ends were 0 bases for V and 0 bases for J; bases not matched to a gene: 3. Germline lookup yields CDR1 SGHRS and CDR2 YFSETQ. The CDR3 loop spans 16 amino acids. The CDR3 spells CASSLGGQSSYNEQFF. The CDR3 nucleotides read TGCGCCAGCAGCTTGGGGGGACAGAGCTCCTACAATGAGCAGTTCTTC.

At least ten counts were recorded for this clonotype. V is TRBV19 and J is TRBJ2-3; D possibly corresponds to TRBD2 (5 bases). Germline V CDR1 and CDR2: LNHDA, SQIVND (reference sequence). There are 17 residues in the CDR3. The V end was cut by 5 bases, the J end by 0 bases, with 18 bases between. This chain's CDR3 is CASSLALAGVSTDTQYF. DNA of the CDR3: TGTGCCAGTAGTTTAGCTCTAGCCGGAGTAAGCACAGATACGCAGTATTTT.

The chain combines TRBV2 with TRBJ2-2, with D uncertain. The CDR3 loop spans 16 amino acids. Looked up from germline, CDR1 is SNHLY and CDR2 is FYNNEI. The V and J ends lost 5 bases and 3 bases respectively, with 16 bases between them. The CDR3 sequence is CASSPDGSSYTGELFF. The CDR3 bases are TGTGCCAGCAGTCCAGACGGCAGCTCCTACACCGGGGAGCTGTTTTTT.

Worth noting for this clonotype: Since a much larger clone is just one base distant, this may be a read error. The chain recombines TRBV19 with TRBJ1-4; possible D gene TRBD1, 6 bases. The CDR3 is made up of 14 amino acids. CDR1 is LNHDA and CDR2 is SQIVND in the germline V gene (reference sequence). The CDR3 DNA is TGTGCCTGGAGTTACGGGGGCGGTAGGGAAAAACTGCTTTTT. Protein sequence: CAWSYGGGREKLLF.

The chain is built from TRBV10-3 and TRBJ1-1, with D hard to call. Trimming removed 1 base at V and 11 bases at J, with 11 bases between. The CDR3 covers 12 residues. The germline V gene encodes CDR1 ENHRY and CDR2 SYGVKD. For the CDR3, the DNA is TGTGCCATCAGTGAGTTTGGGCAGGACGCTTTCTTT. Translating gives CAISEFGQDAFF.

This clonotype showed up many times. The genes are TRBV2 and TRBJ2-7; tentative D call: TRBD2 (5 bases). V gave up 3 bases and J gave up 2 bases, with 14 bases separating them. The germline V gene encodes CDR1 SNHLY and CDR2 FYNNEI. The CDR3 covers 15 residues. DNA for the CDR3: TGTGCCAGCAGTGACCCGGCGGCGGGCCCCTACGAGCAGTACTTC. Protein sequence: CASSDPAAGPYEQYF. Full variable domain (missing parts from reference TRBV2 and TRBJ2-7): EPEVTQTPSHQVTQMGQEVILRCVPISNHLYFYWYRQILGQKVEFLVSFYNNEISEKSEIFDDQFSVERPDGSNFTLKIRSTKLEDSAMYFCASSDPAAGPYEQYFGPGTRLTVT.

Points on this clonotype: A read error may explain this, as a much larger clone is one base away. The rearrangement uses TRBV5-1 and TRBJ2-1; 10 bases align to TRBD1. The CDR3 runs 18 residues. Germline V lookup: CDR1 SGHRS, CDR2 YFSETQ. The CDR3 sequence is CAGSLGQWTGGSYNEQFF. The CDR3, as DNA: TGCGCCGGCAGCTTGGGACAATGGACAGGGGGCTCCTACAATGAGCAGTTCTTC.

In this sample, this clonotype turned up many times. J is TRBJ2-1 and V is TRBV5-1; a possible D gene is TRBD1 (6 bases). The CDR3 covers 16 residues. V dropped 2 bases and J dropped 2 bases, with 14 bases sitting between them. Per germline, CDR1 SGHRS and CDR2 YFSETQ. DNA of the CDR3: TGCGCCAGCAGCTTTTTAGGGGGAGAGGCCTACAATGAGCAGTTCTTC. Residues: CASSFLGGEAYNEQFF. The full variable domain, rest sourced from reference TRBV5-1 and TRBJ2-1, is KAGVTQTPRYLIKTRGQQVTLSCSPISGHRSVSWYQQTPGQGLQFLFEYFSETQRNKGNFPGRFSGRQFSNSRSEMNVSTLELGDSALYLCASSFLGGEAYNEQFFGPGTRLTVL.

This clonotype was recorded many times. This sequence joins TRBV19 and TRBJ1-5, with 7 bases that match TRBD1. CDR1 is LNHDA and CDR2 is SQIVND in the germline V gene (reference sequence). Trimming took 7 bases from V and 2 from J; bases not matched to a gene: 11. The CDR3 runs 16 residues. The CDR3 region has the DNA TGTGCCAGTACCGCGACAGGGCGTGGCGGCAATCAGCCCCAGCATTTT. This gives the protein CASTATGRGGNQPQHF.

As concerns this clonotype: A much larger clone differs by one base, so this may be a read error. The gene calls are TRBV20-1 and TRBJ2-3, with D tentatively TRBD2 (5 bases). Germline-derived CDR1 and CDR2 are DFQATT and SNEGSKA (reference sequence). CDR3 length: 12 amino acids. CDR3 in DNA: TGCAGTGCTGGACTGAGCACAGATACGCCGTATTTT. Its protein is CSAGLSTDTPYF.

This clonotype has at least ten counts. The J gene is TRBJ2-2, the V gene TRBV5-4, with D possibly TRBD2 on 7 matching bases. Germline CDR1 and CDR2: SGHNT and YYREEE (reference sequence). V was pared by 3 bases and J by 6 bases, with 15 bases between. The CDR3 spans 15 residues. CDR3 bases: TGTGCCAGCAGCTATCTATCGGGGGGCGCCGGGGAGCTGTTTTTT. Protein: CASSYLSGGAGELFF.

This clonotype has only a few counts. The J gene is TRBJ2-5, the V gene TRBV6-6; 7 bases align to TRBD1. V trimming: 5 bases; J trimming: 2 bases; junction bases outside the gene matches: 5. This CDR3 spans 14 amino acids. CDR1 and CDR2 (germline): MNHNY, SVGAGI (reference sequence). The CDR3 reads CASSHPGQQETQYF. CDR3 nucleotide sequence: TGTGCCAGCAGTCACCCGGGACAGCAAGAGACCCAGTACTTC.

This clonotype was detected many times. The chain employs TRBV7-9 and TRBJ2-1; 9 bases match TRBD2. J was trimmed by 4 bases and V by 7 bases; bases with no gene match: 5. Germline V CDR1 and CDR2: SEHNR, FQNEAQ (reference sequence). There are 14 residues in the CDR3. The CDR3 DNA reads as TGTGCCAGCACCGCCCTAGCGGGGTACAATGAGCAGTTCTTC. Amino acid sequence: CASTALAGYNEQFF.